The rows below give T cell receptor beta chains drawn from one sample of a study of Graves' ophthalmopathy and Graves' hyperthyroidism. MiXCR was run by TCRdb on the multiplex PCR reads, yielding one entry per CDR3 protein. The table shows under 350,000 distinct CDR3 sequences, with about 17% occurring only once. The sample consisted of peripheral blood. The origin of the receptors is an adult man with Graves' ophthalmopathy. Each CDR3 is given with its conserved first and last residue. The order of the fields is V gene, clone size, J gene, D gene, CDR3 DNA, CDR3 protein. A D gene is named only where the DNA matches it firmly. Expanded clones are given a class, and other clones once, few, many or no size at all.

TRBV12-3/TRBV12-4	many	TRBJ2-2	.	TGTGCCAGCAGTTTGTACCAGGGAAGATCCGGGGAGCTGTTTTTT	CASSLYQGRSGELFF
TRBV4-1	.	TRBJ1-1	TRBD1	TGCGCCAGTCTACCGGGACAGGGAATGAACACTGAAGCTTTCTTT	CASLPGQGMNTEAFF
TRBV6-1	many	TRBJ2-5	TRBD1	TGTGCCAGCAGATCCCGGGACAGGGTGGGGGAGACCCAGTACTTC	CASRSRDRVGETQYF
TRBV19	many	TRBJ1-5	.	TGTGCCAGTAGTGAGGGACCGCTCGGCAATCAGCCCCAGCATTTT	CASSEGPLGNQPQHF
TRBV11-2	few	TRBJ2-7	TRBD2	TGTGCCAGCAGCCCACGGACTAGCGGGAGTCGTTTCCACTACGAGCAGTACTTC	CASSPRTSGSRFHYEQYF
TRBV11-2	many	TRBJ2-5	.	TGTGCCAGCAGCTTCGAATGGCAGCTAAAAGAGACCCAGTACTTC	CASSFEWQLKETQYF
TRBV6-2/TRBV6-3	many	TRBJ2-7	.	TGTGCCAGCAGACCCCGACAGTATGAGCAGTACTTC	CASRPRQYEQYF
TRBV12-3/TRBV12-4	many	TRBJ1-1	.	TGTGCCAGCAGTTCCCGAGGTTGGTCTTTCTTT	CASSSRGWSFF
TRBV11-2	.	TRBJ2-7	.	TGTGCCAGCAGCTTAGGGGGCAGATTAAGGCTAACGGCCGAGCAGTACTTC	CASSLGGRLRLTAEQYF
TRBV10-2	many	TRBJ2-7	TRBD2	TGCGCCAGCAGTGAGTCTCTAGCGGGAGGCTACGAGCAGTACTTC	CASSESLAGGYEQYF
TRBV7-9	many	TRBJ1-1	.	TGTGCCAGCAGCTTGGACAGCCCTGAAGCTTTCTTT	CASSLDSPEAFF
TRBV7-9	many	TRBJ1-6	.	TGTGCCAGCAGCCTAGCGAGGGGGTTGGCTGATTCACCCCTCCACTTT	CASSLARGLADSPLHF
TRBV12-3/TRBV12-4	many	TRBJ1-5	.	TGTGCCAGCAGTCTTTACAGGGATGGCAATCAGCCCCAGCATTTT	CASSLYRDGNQPQHF
TRBV6-5	few	TRBJ1-1	TRBD1	TGTGCCAGCAGTAACAGGGGCGCGAACACTGAAGCTTTCTTT	CASSNRGANTEAFF
TRBV29-1	many	TRBJ2-5	TRBD2	TGCAGCGTTGGGAGTAGCGGGAGGAGGGAAGAGACCCAGTACTTC	CSVGSSGRREETQYF
TRBV4-1	.	TRBJ1-2	TRBD1	TGCGCCAGCAGCCAAGGGAGGACAGGCGAGGCGTATGGCTACACCTTC	CASSQGRTGEAYGYTF
TRBV2	many	TRBJ1-5	.	TGTGCCAGCAGAAAGGACGGTTTGAGGAATCAGCCCCAGCATTTT	CASRKDGLRNQPQHF
TRBV5-1	.	TRBJ2-7	TRBD1	TGCGCCAGCAGCCTCGCATCGGGACAGGGGGCGTACGAGCAGTACTTC	CASSLASGQGAYEQYF
TRBV7-2	many	TRBJ1-1	.	TGTGCCAGCAGCCCCTCGGTGGGTGCGGCTGAAGCTTTCTTT	CASSPSVGAAEAFF
TRBV12-3/TRBV12-4	many	TRBJ2-5	.	TGTGCCAGCAGGATGACGGGGGAGACCCAGTACTTC	CASRMTGETQYF
TRBV2	many	TRBJ1-2	.	TGTGCCAGCAGTGTGGGGCGGAAATCGTATGGCTACACCTTC	CASSVGRKSYGYTF
TRBV6-2/TRBV6-3	.	TRBJ2-3	TRBD2	TGTGCCAGCAGAGGGACTAGCGGGAGGCAAAGCACAGATACGCAGTATTTT	CASRGTSGRQSTDTQYF
TRBV7-9	.	TRBJ1-2	.	TGTGCCAGCAGCTTACGCAGATCCGATGGCTACACCTTC	CASSLRRSDGYTF
TRBV30	many	TRBJ1-5	TRBD1	TGTGCCTGGAGTGGGGGGACAGGGGAGCATGGCAATCAGCCCCAGCATTTT	CAWSGGTGEHGNQPQHF
TRBV4-1	many	TRBJ2-7	.	TGCGCCAGCAGCCAAGGGGGATTGGACTACGAGCAGTACTTC	CASSQGGLDYEQYF
TRBV29-1	many	TRBJ1-1	.	TGCAGCGTTGCCTTGGCCCATCCCGGGGCTGAAGCTTTCTTT	CSVALAHPGAEAFF
TRBV19	many	TRBJ2-2	.	TGTGCCAGTAGTCCCTCATTGGGGGGGCTAGGCACCGGGGAGCTGTTTTTT	CASSPSLGGLGTGELFF
TRBV19	many	TRBJ1-1	.	TGTGCCAGTAGTATGGGAACTGAAGCTTTCTTT	CASSMGTEAFF
TRBV20-1	many	TRBJ1-1	TRBD1	TGCAGTGCTAGAGATCCGAGGGGCAGGGGGGGAGAGAACACTGAAGCTTTCTTT	CSARDPRGRGGENTEAFF
TRBV20-1	many	TRBJ1-5	TRBD1	TGCAGTGCTAGAGACCAGGGGACAGGTCCTAATCAGCCCCAGCATTTT	CSARDQGTGPNQPQHF
TRBV10-3	many	TRBJ2-2	TRBD1	TGTGCCATCAGCGAACAGACAGGGAAGGCGAACACCGGGGAGCTGTTTTTT	CAISEQTGKANTGELFF
TRBV6-5	.	TRBJ1-6	.	TGTGCCAGCAGTTACTCGAGGATGCGGACATATAATTCACCCCTCCACTTT	CASSYSRMRTYNSPLHF
TRBV6-5	many	TRBJ1-1	.	TGTGCCAGCAGCTTACAGGGTTCCTCTGAAGCTTTCTTT	CASSLQGSSEAFF
TRBV29-1	many	TRBJ1-5	.	TGCAGCGTTGCTGGAAATAGCAATCAGCCCCAGCATTTT	CSVAGNSNQPQHF
TRBV13	many	TRBJ2-7	TRBD2	TGTGCCAGCAGCACGACTAGCGGAAGGGTCGAGCAGTACTTC	CASSTTSGRVEQYF
TRBV6-5	.	TRBJ2-7	TRBD2	TGTGCCAGCAGTTATACGACTAGCAGCTCCTACGAGCAGTACTTC	CASSYTTSSSYEQYF
TRBV7-2	many	TRBJ2-7	.	TGTGCCAGCAGTTTGAACAGCTACGAGCAGTACTTC	CASSLNSYEQYF
TRBV11-2	many	TRBJ2-7	TRBD1	TGTGCCAGCAGCTTCTCCGGGACAGCCTCCTACGAGCAGTACTTC	CASSFSGTASYEQYF
TRBV5-6	many	TRBJ2-2	TRBD2	TGTGCCAGCAGCTTGATACTAGCGACGCACGGGGAGCTGTTTTTT	CASSLILATHGELFF
TRBV6-2/TRBV6-3	many	TRBJ2-7	.	TGTGCCAGCGATACTGGGTCCTACGAGCAGTACTTC	CASDTGSYEQYF
TRBV7-2	many	TRBJ1-5	.	TGTGCCAGCAGCTCCCTGGGAGGTGGGTCGGAGCCCCAGCATTTT	CASSSLGGGSEPQHF
TRBV24-1	many	TRBJ2-7	.	TGTGCCACCAGTGACGACTACGAGCAGTACTTC	CATSDDYEQYF
TRBV10-3	many	TRBJ2-7	TRBD2	TGTGCCATCAGTGCGCCTAGCGGGGCCTACGAGCAGTACTTC	CAISAPSGAYEQYF